The next 11 T cell receptor beta chains were all read from a single sample in a study of blood T cell repertoires in COVID-19. The table came from immunoSEQ multiplex PCR; TCRdb's copy has only in-frame clones and leaves some out. The sample carries about 50,000 clones, around 85% recorded once. Input material: peripheral blood. These receptors were taken from a woman aged 55-69 years with acute or convalescent COVID-19.

The V call is TRBV6-6, the J call TRBJ2-1, with unresolved D. The CDR3 covers 10 residues. The germline V gene has CDR1 MNHNY and CDR2 SVGAGI (reference sequence). V was trimmed by 11 bases and J by 2 bases, leaving 4 bases between them. The CDR3 bases are TGTGCCTCAGCCTACAATGAGCAGTTCTTC. This encodes CASAYNEQFF.

The chain combines TRBV6-6 with TRBJ2-2; 11 bases are a match to TRBD2. Trimming cost V 6 bases and J 3 bases; bases outside gene matches: 6. Germline V gives CDR1 MNHNY, CDR2 SVGAGI (reference sequence). The CDR3 sequence is 16 residues long. In DNA form, the CDR3 reads TGTGCCAGCAGGACTACTAGCGGGAGACACACCGGGGAGCTGTTTTTT. Its protein is CASRTTSGRHTGELFF.

The rearrangement uses TRBV2 and TRBJ1-4; a weak D match, TRBD1 (5 bases). Trimming took 6 bases from V and 3 from J, leaving 14 bases between them. This CDR3 comprises 15 residues. The germline gives CDR1 SNHLY, CDR2 FYNNEI. CDR3 DNA: TGTGCCAGCAGGCCGCGGGGGATAGCTAATGAAAAACTGTTTTTT. This translates into CASRPRGIANEKLFF.

V gene TRBV5-4 combines with J gene TRBJ1-3, with no clear D. Germline V gives CDR1 SGHNT, CDR2 YYREEE (reference sequence). This CDR3 is 12 amino acids long. Between the trimmed V and J ends, which lost 3 bases and 4 bases, there was a span of 5 bases. Here the CDR3 reads CASSSLGNTIYF. In DNA form, the CDR3 reads TGTGCCAGCAGCTCGTTGGGAAACACCATATATTTT. The variable domain in full, with the rest retrieved from reference TRBV5-4 and TRBJ1-3, is ETGVTQSPTHLIKTRGQQVTLRCSSQSGHNTVSWYQQALGQGPQFIFQYYREEENGRGNFPPRFSGLQFPNYSSELNVNALELDDSALYLCASSSLGNTIYFGEGSWLTVV.

This chain links TRBV5-1 with TRBJ2-2, with 11 bases identical to TRBD1. Germline-derived CDR1 and CDR2 are SGHRS and YFSETQ. This CDR3 contains 15 residues. The ends lost 4 bases at V and 4 bases at J; junction bases unmatched: 3. The chain's CDR3 is CASSTGTGGTGELFF. The CDR3, as DNA: TGCGCCAGCAGCACCGGGACAGGGGGCACCGGGGAGCTGTTTTTT.

This clone was detected only a few times. This chain links TRBV7-9 with TRBJ2-1, with TRBD2 identical over 14 bases. Trimming removed 5 bases from V and 9 bases from J; junction bases left unmatched: 3. Germline V gives CDR1 SEHNR, CDR2 FQNEAQ (reference sequence). The CDR3 has 14 residues. CDR3 coding DNA: TGTGCCAGCAGCCAAGGACTAGCGGGAGGTGAGCAGTTCTTC. Protein: CASSQGLAGGEQFF.

The chain links TRBV7-2 to TRBJ1-2; D is unclear. This CDR3 is 14 amino acids long. Trimming shortened V by 0 bases and J by 3 bases, and 8 bases separated the two germline ends. Looked up from germline, CDR1 is SGHTA and CDR2 is FQGNSA. The CDR3 nucleotides read TGTGCCAGCAGCTTAGCATCGGCGGACTATGGCTACACCTTC. Its translation: CASSLASADYGYTF.

J is TRBJ2-5 and V is TRBV11-2; TRBD2 matches at 13 bases. With V trimmed by 4 bases and J by 1 base, 6 bases remained unmatched. The CDR3 loop spans 17 amino acids. Per germline, CDR1 SGHAT and CDR2 FQNNGV. For the CDR3, the DNA is TGTGCCAGCAGCTACCGACTAGCGGGGGGCCTCCAAGAGACCCAGTACTTC. This gives the protein CASSYRLAGGLQETQYF.

The chain couples TRBV5-1 to TRBJ1-6; D ambiguous. This CDR3 contains 15 residues. Germline assignment: CDR1 SGHRS and CDR2 YFSETQ. With 0 bases removed from V and 6 bases from J, the gap between germline ends came to 10 bases. The CDR3 nucleotides are TGCGCCAGCAGCTTGGGCGTGGGAGGTAATTCACCCCTCCACTTT. Translated: CASSLGVGGNSPLHF.

The rearrangement links TRBV18 to TRBJ2-2; 8 bases fit TRBD1. Germline V gene sequence: CDR1 KGHSH, CDR2 LQKENI. The CDR3 loop spans 17 amino acids. V shed 1 base and J 0 bases; nucleotides not matched to a gene: 4. The CDR3 loop is CASSPRDRPANTGELFF. CDR3 nucleotides: TGTGCCAGCTCACCACGGGACAGGCCCGCGAACACCGGGGAGCTGTTTTTT.

This clone is a singleton in its sample. The chain has TRBV7-9 and TRBJ1-1, with 9 bases lining up with TRBD1. The CDR3 runs to 17 residues. Germline loops: CDR1 SEHNR, CDR2 FQNEAQ (reference sequence). After removal of 1 base from V and 5 bases from J, the junction contained 11 bases not matched to a gene. The CDR3 spells CASSLGQGGRLRTEAFF. CDR3 in DNA: TGTGCCAGCAGCTTAGGACAGGGGGGACGGCTGAGAACTGAAGCTTTCTTT.